This T cell receptor (beta chain) was captured in a study of OX40 agonist ivuxolimab in advanced cancers. Turning to the study itself: Patients were roughly 83% male with ages about 23 to 90, mean about 65.

Study-level findings and limits: Determination of antigen specificity was not performed for the expanded peripheral T cells.

Details on this clone: Its target is unknown.

The repertoire was sequenced with immunoSEQ multiplex PCR; TCRdb's copy has only in-frame clones and lacks some. Altogether 45,000 to 65,000 clones are present, 75% to 85% being singletons, with the ten largest covering over 0.6%. V lost 4 bases and J lost 5, with 19 bases in between. In germline, CDR1 is SGHTS, CDR2 YDEGEE. The CDR3 length is 15 residues. Excluded were patients having autoimmune disease history or systemic immunosuppression. J is TRBJ2-7 and V is TRBV5-8; D possibly matches TRBD1 or TRBD2 (7 bases each). The source of this sequence is an adult with an advanced solid tumor such as melanoma, head and neck, liver or kidney cancer. The input for sequencing was CD4+ or CD8+ T cells sorted from blood, taken in a trial of the OX40 agonist ivuxolimab. In DNA, the CDR3 is TGTGCCAGCAGCCCCCCCAGGGGGGGGCGGGACGAGCAGTACTTC. Translation gives CASSPPRGGRDEQYF.